This T cell receptor beta chain was sequenced in a study of cytomegalovirus exposure and HLA in healthy donors (dated by TCRdb to the late 2010s). A note on the overall study: According to a later analysis, one platform produced both the 120 validation repertoires and the 620 or so repertoires of the first cohort. The study aimed to test whether signatures of past pathogen exposure could be identified by cataloging public T cell receptors. A separate validation cohort of about 110 different subjects was used in addition to the approximately 610-subject first cohort. The study combined high-throughput TCR immunosequencing, statistical association of individual TCRs with disease status, and machine learning to predict cytomegalovirus infection status. Overall results and qualifications from the work: The validation cohort had no HLA typing available for a later analysis, so co-occurrence within that cohort was assessed over all 130 or so repertoires. Of the cluster scores, 85% to 95% were above 0 in a later analysis, which found that TCRs clustered in the first cohort also tended to co-occur in the 130 or so validation repertoires. Most TCR sequences were observed very rarely across donors, whereas some public TCRs were present in many individuals. It was suggested by the authors that the approach could potentially be generalized to other disease states and immunological phenotypes. A total of 150 to 200 TCR beta chains were listed by the study as associated with cytomegalovirus. In vitro tests confirmed that a few of the cytomegalovirus-associated TCR beta chains recognize cytomegalovirus antigens. The classifier was reported to diagnose cytomegalovirus status with high specificity and sensitivity in both the original and validation cohorts.

Libraries were prepared through the immunoSEQ multiplex PCR assay. The authors' pipeline ran thus. To diagnose cytomegalovirus status from the catalog of TCR beta chain sequences, a statistical classification framework was built. In its TCRdb copy, this immuneACCESS table keeps in-frame sequences only and misses some clones. Where compared with another copy, unresolved V genes explain less than half of these, and the others have no known cause. V and J calls and clone size are as listed in that table; D and trimming were resolved from the DNA. The sample yields some 230,000 clones; over 80% were counted once. Jointly, the top ten make up more than 0.85% of the sample. This clone was observed a single time. The antigen it binds to is not known. No per-base quality is available; no much larger clone lies one base away. There are 14 amino acids in the CDR3, from cysteine to phenylalanine inclusive. The sequence is cut down to CDR3 DNA, 42 bases in frame from base 1. Germline trimming amounts to 5 bases on V and 10 bases on J, with 10 as the count of junction bases outside the gene matches. According to the germline V gene, CDR1 reads SGHNT and CDR2 reads YENEEA.

The donors belonged to the validation cohort of about 120 subjects, which was separate from the 666-subject first cohort. Sequences were obtained from PBMCs. The rearrangement combines TRBV11-3 with TRBJ2-1; TRBD1 matches 8 bases in the middle. The TCR comes from a young woman in good health and CMV-seronegative. The CDR3 corresponds to CASSHGQGNLEQFF. The DNA is as follows: TGTGCCAGCAGCCACGGACAGGGAAACTTGGAGCAGTTCTTC.